This T cell receptor beta chain stems from a study of blood T cell repertoires in COVID-19. Participants were aged 18 to 89 years from approximately 23 US areas. Clones were read by immunoSEQ multiplex PCR, and TCRdb kept only the in-frame ones, dropping some. The sample lists 150,000 to 200,000 clones, more than 70% occurring once. This sequence originates from a woman aged 18-35 years who had recovered from COVID-19. The sequencing sample was made of PBMCs or T cells enriched from blood (not recorded which).

The chain's CDR3 is CASSLDLSDTQYF. CDR3 DNA: TGCGCCAGCAGCTTGGACTTGTCAGATACGCAGTATTTT. J is TRBJ2-3 and V is TRBV5-1; no clear D gene. The CDR3 consists of 13 residues. CDR1 is SGHRS, CDR2 YFSETQ, per germline. The V end lost 0 bases, the J end lost 4 bases, and 6 bases lay between the germline ends.